This T cell receptor (beta chain) was captured by sequencing in a study of cytomegalovirus exposure and HLA in healthy donors. The CDR3 runs 14 residues. V dropped 3 bases and J dropped 4 bases, with 12 bases sitting between them. The germline CDR1 and CDR2 sequences are MNHEY and SMNVEV (reference sequence). PCR involved 60 Vbeta and 13 Jbeta primers. Data came from immunoSEQ multiplex PCR; TCRdb stores just in-frame clones and leaves some out. Among over 120,000 clones listed, about 71% were seen once. Study-level results: The listing of roughly 160 TCR beta chains classed them as cytomegalovirus-associated.

About this clone: Its target is not known.

The chain couples TRBV27 to TRBJ1-1; D ambiguous. The TCR sequence derives from a woman aged 55 to 70 in good health and CMV-seropositive. Material: PBMCs. The CDR3 here is CASSFAPEVTEAFF. For the CDR3, the DNA is TGTGCCAGCAGTTTCGCGCCCGAGGTCACTGAAGCTTTCTTT.